These T cell receptor beta chains were read from a single sample in a study of blood T cell repertoires in COVID-19. Using immunoSEQ multiplex PCR, the repertoire was profiled, and TCRdb retains in-frame clones only, with some absent. The table lists a few hundred thousand clones, 86% of them singletons. Sequenced material: PBMCs or T cells enriched from blood (not recorded which). The receptors shown here come from a woman aged 30 to 39 who had been exposed to COVID-19. Both conserved end residues are part of each CDR3. The D gene is left open where the match is weak. Clone size, where shown, is once, few, many, or a class for clones that have expanded.

v_gene: TRBV27
len: 15
abundance: .
d_gene: .
j_gene: TRBJ1-6
CDR3nt: TGTGCCAGCAGCATACAGGGTAGTCATAATTCACCCCTCCACTTT
CDR3aa: CASSIQGSHNSPLHF

v_gene: TRBV6-1
len: 16
abundance: .
d_gene: .
j_gene: TRBJ1-5
CDR3nt: TGTGCCAGCAGTGAGGGCAGGGGTTATAGCAATCAGCCCCAGCATTTT
CDR3aa: CASSEGRGYSNQPQHF

v_gene: TRBV9
len: 18
abundance: .
d_gene: .
j_gene: TRBJ1-1
CDR3nt: TGTGCCAGCAGCCCCCCCGGGGTAAAGTCTACCATGAACACTGAAGCTTTCTTT
CDR3aa: CASSPPGVKSTMNTEAFF

v_gene: TRBV19
len: 16
abundance: .
d_gene: TRBD1
j_gene: TRBJ2-4
CDR3nt: TGTGCCAGTAGCCAGGGGGAAGGCGTAGCCAAAAACATTCAGTACTTC
CDR3aa: CASSQGEGVAKNIQYF

v_gene: TRBV5-1
len: 15
abundance: .
d_gene: TRBD1
j_gene: TRBJ2-2
CDR3nt: TGCGCCAGCAGACCGACAGGGGGCGCAGCCGGGGAGCTGTTTTTT
CDR3aa: CASRPTGGAAGELFF

v_gene: TRBV3-1/TRBV3-2
len: 18
abundance: .
d_gene: TRBD2
j_gene: TRBJ2-7
CDR3nt: TGTGCCAGCAGCCAAGGGGGCCTTATGCGGGGGAACTCCTACGAGCAGTACTTC
CDR3aa: CASSQGGLMRGNSYEQYF

v_gene: TRBV21-1
len: 12
abundance: .
d_gene: .
j_gene: TRBJ1-2
CDR3nt: TGTGCCAGCAGCAAAGACAGCTATGGCTACACCTTC
CDR3aa: CASSKDSYGYTF

v_gene: TRBV12-3/TRBV12-4
len: 13
abundance: many
d_gene: .
j_gene: TRBJ1-5
CDR3nt: TGTGCCAGCCAAAGACAGATGAATCAGCCCCAGCATTTT
CDR3aa: CASQRQMNQPQHF

v_gene: TRBV12-3/TRBV12-4
len: 13
abundance: .
d_gene: .
j_gene: TRBJ2-2
CDR3nt: TGTGCCAGCAGACGGGGGGACAACGGGGAGCTGTTTTTT
CDR3aa: CASRRGDNGELFF

v_gene: TRBV7-8
len: 17
abundance: few
d_gene: TRBD1
j_gene: TRBJ1-1
CDR3nt: TGTGCCAGCAGCTTATTGGGGACAGGGAATGTTATAACTGAAGCTTTCTTT
CDR3aa: CASSLLGTGNVITEAFF

v_gene: TRBV2
len: 15
abundance: .
d_gene: TRBD1
j_gene: TRBJ2-6
CDR3nt: TGTGCCAGCAGGTTCACAGGGGCTGGGGCCAACGTCCTGACTTTC
CDR3aa: CASRFTGAGANVLTF

v_gene: TRBV5-1
len: 15
abundance: once
d_gene: .
j_gene: TRBJ1-1
CDR3nt: TGCGCCAGCAGCTTGGCGTCAGGGGTAGGCACTGAAGCTTTCTTT
CDR3aa: CASSLASGVGTEAFF

v_gene: TRBV12-5
len: 15
abundance: .
d_gene: TRBD1
j_gene: TRBJ1-1
CDR3nt: TGTGCTAGTGGTCGGACAGGACAGGGGGGGACTGAAGCTTTCTTT
CDR3aa: CASGRTGQGGTEAFF